This T cell receptor (beta chain) was sequenced in a study of cytomegalovirus exposure and HLA in healthy donors (dated by TCRdb to 2016 to 2017). Notes on the research overall: According to a later analysis, one platform produced both the 100 to 150 validation repertoires and the 620 or so repertoires of the first cohort. To predict cytomegalovirus infection status, the study combined high-throughput TCR immunosequencing, statistical association of individual TCRs with disease status, and machine learning. A separate validation cohort of approximately 120 different subjects was used in addition to the 666-subject first cohort. The study aimed to test whether signatures of past pathogen exposure could be identified by cataloging public T cell receptors.

Separate from the approximately 690-subject first cohort, the validation cohort of 90 to 150 subjects was the group to which the donors belonged. The paper's findings and limits, for the study overall: A later analysis had no HLA typing for the validation cohort, so co-occurrence there was scored across all 130 or so repertoires. A total of 150 to 200 TCR beta chains were listed by the study as associated with cytomegalovirus. The classifier was reported to diagnose cytomegalovirus status with high specificity and sensitivity in both the original cohort and the validation cohort. Subsequent analysis determined that TCRs grouped into clusters in the first cohort also showed a tendency toward co-occurrence across the roughly 120 validation repertoires, and approximately 94% of cluster scores exceeded 0. According to the authors, the approach could potentially be generalized to other disease states and immunological phenotypes. While some public TCRs were present in many individuals, most TCR sequences turned up only very rarely across donors. In vitro tests confirmed that a few of the cytomegalovirus-associated TCR beta chains recognize cytomegalovirus antigens.

The CDR3 goes from the cysteine to the phenylalanine over 11 residues. The only DNA kept is the CDR3, 33 bases in frame from the first base. Looking up the germline V gene yields CDR1 MGHRA and CDR2 YSYEKL. About this clone itself: Its antigen is still unknown. An end of the junction does not agree with germline; a read error may underlie this.

Receptor amplification or capture employed the immunoSEQ multiplex PCR assay. Per the source publication's procedure: A statistical classification framework was developed to diagnose cytomegalovirus status using the catalog of TCR beta chain sequences. Entries here come from immuneACCESS through TCRdb and include only in-frame sequences with V and J called. Some clones fail to appear in such tables; in the studies checked, an unresolved V gene covers under half of the shortfall, and the cause of the remainder is unknown. The DNA gave D and trimming, while V, J and clone size come from that table. This sample has over 60,000 clones in its table, and roughly 95% of those were observed once. Clones ranked in the top ten supply around 5% of the sample.

This sequence uses TRBV4-1 and TRBJ1-1; the D gene assignment is ambiguous. This TCR was recovered from a young woman in good health and CMV-seropositive. The sequenced sample consisted of PBMCs. The DNA is TGCGCCAGCAGCCAAGCCTCCCGAGCGGTCTTT. The translation is CASSQASRAVF.